One and the same sample provided the 24 T cell receptor beta chains below, sequenced in a study. Method: immunoSEQ multiplex PCR; TCRdb's copy keeps in-frame clones and lacks some. This sample has nearly 70,000 clones, with roughly 93% found just once. Source material: PBMCs. The receptors here all came from a man aged 35 to 55 with rheumatoid arthritis.

This chain links TRBV11-1 with TRBJ1-6, with D possibly being TRBD1 (6 bases). The V gene lost 1 base and the J gene lost 10 bases, with 14 bases spanning the gap. Germline lookup yields CDR1 SGHAT and CDR2 FQDESV (reference sequence). This CDR3 has 15 residues. The CDR3 loop reads CASSLVARGGSPLHF. In DNA, the CDR3 is TGTGCCAGCAGCTTAGTCGCCAGGGGTGGCTCACCCCTCCACTTT.

The chain has TRBV9 and TRBJ2-5, with D perhaps matching TRBD1 (6 bases). Germline CDR1 SGDLS, CDR2 YYNGEE. V shed 3 bases and J shed 1 base, with 13 bases lying between them. The CDR3 is 15 amino acids. CDR3: CASSGPTGPQETQYF. Here the CDR3 DNA reads TGTGCCAGCAGCGGACCGACAGGCCCCCAAGAGACCCAGTACTTC.

This sequence joins TRBV27 and TRBJ2-7; TRBD1 or TRBD2 may be the D gene (6 bases each). This CDR3 comprises 15 residues. Trimming left V 10 bases short and J 2 bases short, with 21 bases between. The germline V gene has CDR1 MNHEY and CDR2 SMNVEV (reference sequence). CDR3 bases: TGTGCCACTCGAGGGGGGCTAGCTTTTCCCTACGAGCAGTACTTC. Translation gives CATRGGLAFPYEQYF.

This clone was found once. The chain carries TRBV18 and TRBJ2-7, with 10 bases fitting TRBD1. CDR1 is KGHSH, CDR2 LQKENI, per germline. V trimming: 4 bases; J trimming: 6 bases; junction bases outside the gene matches: 9. The CDR3 contains 15 residues. The CDR3 reads CASSQRGTGAIEQYF. The CDR3 bases are TGTGCCAGCTCACAAAGGGGGACAGGGGCAATCGAGCAGTACTTC.

The chain carries TRBV5-8 and TRBJ1-1; possible D gene TRBD1, 5 bases. The germline CDR1 and CDR2 sequences are SGHTS and YDEGEE. The CDR3 totals 15 residues. Trimming removed 4 bases at V and 2 bases at J, with 15 bases between. The DNA for the CDR3 is TGTGCCAGCAGCCGGAGGGGTGGCGGCAACACTGAAGCTTTCTTT. Translating it yields CASSRRGGGNTEAFF.

The V gene is TRBV11-2, the J gene TRBJ2-7, with TRBD1 matching over 9 bases. CDR3 size: 16 residues. Trimming took 0 bases from V and 1 from J; bases not matched to a gene: 4. From germline, CDR1 is SGHAT and CDR2 FQNNGV. The CDR3, as DNA: TGTGCCAGCAGCTTAGAACGGGACAGGGCATCCTACGAGCAGTACTTC. It specifies CASSLERDRASYEQYF.

The rearrangement links TRBV6-5 to TRBJ2-7; possibly TRBD1 for D (5 bases). The CDR3 is 14 amino acids. The V gene's germline CDR1 is MNHEY and CDR2 SVGAGI. Trimming removed 0 bases from V and 2 bases from J, with 8 bases in between. DNA of the CDR3: TGTGCCAGCAGTTACTCGCCAGGGACCTACGAGCAGTACTTC. It specifies CASSYSPGTYEQYF.

The genes are TRBV9 and TRBJ1-2; D gene ambiguous. The length of the CDR3 is 11 residues. The germline CDR1 and CDR2 sequences are SGDLS and YYNGEE. The germline V and J ends were trimmed by 7 bases and 5 bases, with 9 bases remaining between them. CDR3 in DNA: TGTGCCAGCGAGGGTCGTTATGGCTACACCTTC. Translated, it gives CASEGRYGYTF.

The chain carries TRBV5-4 and TRBJ2-7; tentatively, D is TRBD1 or TRBD2 (6 bases each). Germline values: CDR1 SGHNT, CDR2 YYREEE (reference sequence). The CDR3 sequence is 15 residues long. The V gene lost 2 bases and the J gene lost 5 bases, with 17 bases spanning the gap. The CDR3 reads CASSFGGAQGNEQYF. The CDR3 DNA reads as TGTGCCAGCAGCTTCGGCGGGGCCCAGGGGAACGAGCAGTACTTC.

The table lists this clone with a count of one. V gene TRBV5-4 combines with J gene TRBJ2-3; no reliable D call. This CDR3 has 12 amino acids. Germline V gene data show CDR1 as SGHNT and CDR2 as YYREEE (reference sequence). V lost 3 bases and J lost 2, with 4 bases in between. CDR3 nucleotides: TGTGCCAGCAGCTCCGACACAGATACGCAGTATTTT. Protein product: CASSSDTDTQYF.

The chain uses TRBV10-3 and TRBJ2-7, with TRBD1 as a possible D gene (6 bases). The V end lost 6 bases, the J end lost 4 bases, and 10 bases lay between the germline ends. Germline lookup yields CDR1 ENHRY and CDR2 SYGVKD. This CDR3 is built from 12 residues. The CDR3 protein is CAIRTGLYEQYF. CDR3 DNA: TGTGCCATCAGAACAGGGTTATACGAGCAGTACTTC.

This clone showed up just once. The V call is TRBV12-3 or TRBV12-4, the J call TRBJ1-5, with TRBD1 matching over 8 bases. CDR3 length: 12 amino acids. The junction had 0 bases not matched to a gene; V was cut back by 6 bases and J by 5 bases. CDR3 coding DNA: TGTGCCAGCAGGACAGGGGATCAGCCCCAGCATTTT. Translated, it gives CASRTGDQPQHF.

V usage is TRBV30 and J usage is TRBJ1-2; no definite D call. CDR1 is GTSNPN, CDR2 SVGIG, per germline (reference sequence). This CDR3 has 10 amino acids. V was shortened by 2 bases and J by 8 bases, with 6 bases between the two germline ends. This CDR3 is CAWSLDGYTF. The CDR3, as DNA: TGTGCCTGGAGTCTCGACGGCTACACCTTC.

This clone was counted between two and nine times. This chain links TRBV2 with TRBJ1-5; D is perhaps TRBD1 (5 bases). The CDR3 has 14 residues. Deletions cut 7 bases from V and 1 base from J, with 11 bases between. Germline assignment: CDR1 SNHLY and CDR2 FYNNEI. CDR3 DNA sequence: TGTGCCAGCAATCAGGGTATCAGCAATCAGCCCCAGCATTTT. Translation gives CASNQGISNQPQHF.

J is TRBJ2-5 and V is TRBV24-1, with TRBD2 matching over 11 bases. CDR3 length: 15 residues. Unmatched junction bases numbered 4, after V lost 3 bases and J lost 5 bases. Germline V lookup: CDR1 KGHDR, CDR2 SFDVKD. CDR3 bases: TGTGCCACCAGTGATCTACTAGCGGGAGATGAGACCCAGTACTTC. This encodes CATSDLLAGDETQYF.

The chain links TRBV7-8 to TRBJ1-5, with 7 bases aligning to TRBD1. The V and J ends lost 1 base and 3 bases, in that order; junction bases with no gene match: 12. CDR1 and CDR2 from the germline V gene are SGHVS and FQNEAQ. The CDR3 is 18 residues long. CDR3 loop: CASSLVAGGTINNQPQHF. The CDR3 region has the DNA TGTGCCAGCAGCTTAGTTGCAGGGGGAACCATAAACAATCAGCCCCAGCATTTT.

This chain joins TRBV12-3 or TRBV12-4 and TRBJ1-1; D may be TRBD1 (5 bases). V gave up 3 bases and J gave up 11 bases, with 13 bases separating them. The CDR3 totals 12 residues. The DNA of the CDR3 is TGTGCCAGCAGTTTCGAGTCGACAGAGGCTTTCTTT. It encodes CASSFESTEAFF.

This clone has only one observation. The rearrangement uses TRBV9 and TRBJ2-1; D unresolved. Trimming shortened V by 0 bases and J by 6 bases, and 22 bases separated the two germline ends. The CDR3 runs 18 residues. Looked up from germline, CDR1 is SGDLS and CDR2 is YYNGEE. The CDR3 DNA sequence: TGTGCCAGCAGCGTAGACCCCCACGTAGGCAAATTCGGCAATGAGCAGTTCTTC. Translating gives CASSVDPHVGKFGNEQFF. The entire variable domain, with the rest obtained from reference TRBV9 and TRBJ2-1, is as follows: DSGVTQTPKHLITATGQRVTLRCSPRSGDLSVYWYQQSLDQGLQFLIQYYNGEERAKGNILERFSAQQFPDLHSELNLSSLELGDSALYFCASSVDPHVGKFGNEQFFGPGTRLTVL.

The gene calls are TRBV28 and TRBJ2-3, with 8 bases identical to TRBD2. The J segment lost 6 bases and the V segment lost 5 bases, leaving 7 bases of the junction unmatched. The CDR3 loop spans 14 amino acids. Germline V gene lookup returns CDR1 MDHEN and CDR2 SYDVKM. CDR3 protein: CASSLAGLVDTQYF. CDR3 sequence (DNA): TGTGCCAGCAGTCTAGCGGGTCTAGTGGATACGCAGTATTTT.

This chain links TRBV6-5 with TRBJ2-5, with 9 bases identical to TRBD2. V trimming: 2 bases; J trimming: 6 bases; junction bases outside the gene matches: 10. The germline CDR1 and CDR2 sequences are MNHEY and SVGAGI. The CDR3 consists of 16 residues. CDR3 in amino acids: CASSYTRSGGVKTQYF. The CDR3, as DNA: TGTGCCAGCAGTTACACTCGTAGCGGGGGCGTGAAGACCCAGTACTTC.

The V gene is TRBV10-2, the J gene TRBJ2-3; 8 nucleotides match TRBD1. Germline CDR1 WSHSY, CDR2 SAAADI. V was clipped by 5 bases and J by 3 bases; unmatched bases: 16. This CDR3 has 18 residues. CDR3 loop: CASSPPEDRGLETDTQYF. CDR3 nucleotide sequence: TGCGCCAGCAGTCCGCCGGAAGACAGGGGCCTTGAGACAGATACGCAGTATTTT.

The V gene is TRBV3-1 (or the pseudogene TRBV3-2), the J gene TRBJ1-3, with 7 bases fitting TRBD1. This CDR3 comprises 18 residues. The germline CDR1 and CDR2 sequences are LGHDT and YNNKEL (reference sequence). V lost 3 bases and J lost 0; bases outside the gene matches: 11. In DNA, the CDR3 is TGTGCCAGCAGCCACCCTTGGGGACAGTCCTACTCTGGAAACACCATATATTTT. Amino acid sequence: CASSHPWGQSYSGNTIYF.

The V call is TRBV28, the J call TRBJ2-5; D possibly corresponds to TRBD2 (6 bases). Between the trimmed V and J ends, which lost 6 bases and 2 bases, there was a span of 13 bases. This CDR3 is built from 14 residues. Germline V gene lookup returns CDR1 MDHEN and CDR2 SYDVKM. The CDR3 region has the DNA TGTGCCAGCAGGGATGCCGGGAGTCAAGAGACCCAGTACTTC. It yields the protein CASRDAGSQETQYF.

In its sample, this clone was seen once. The chain joins TRBV30 to TRBJ2-7, with TRBD1 identical over 8 bases. With 5 bases clipped from V and 3 bases from J, the junction kept 3 bases outside the gene matches. Germline assignment: CDR1 GTSNPN and CDR2 SVGIG (reference sequence). The length of the CDR3 is 12 residues. In DNA, the CDR3 is TGTGCCTGGTCCGGGACAGGCTACGAGCAGTACTTC. Translating gives CAWSGTGYEQYF.